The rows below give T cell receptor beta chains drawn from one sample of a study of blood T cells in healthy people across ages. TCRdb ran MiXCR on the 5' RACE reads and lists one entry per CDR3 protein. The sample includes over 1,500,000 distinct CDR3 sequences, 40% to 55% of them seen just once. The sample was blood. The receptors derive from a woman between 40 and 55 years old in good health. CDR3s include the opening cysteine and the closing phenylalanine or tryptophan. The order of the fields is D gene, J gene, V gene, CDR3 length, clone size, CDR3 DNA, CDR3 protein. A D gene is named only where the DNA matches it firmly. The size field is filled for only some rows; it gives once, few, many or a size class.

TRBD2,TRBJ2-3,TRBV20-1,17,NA,TGCAGTGCTAGCGGACTAGCGGGGGGGGTCTCCACAGATACGCAGTATTTT,CSASGLAGGVSTDTQYF
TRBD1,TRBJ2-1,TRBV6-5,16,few,TGTGCCAGCAGTTACTCAGGGACAGGGTTCGGCAATGAGCAGTTCTTC,CASSYSGTGFGNEQFF
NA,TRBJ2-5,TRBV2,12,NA,TGTGCCAGCATACAACAGGAAGAGACCCAGTACTTC,CASIQQEETQYF
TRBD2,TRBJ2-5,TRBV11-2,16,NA,TGTGCCAGCAGCTTAGCGGGGGGGTTCTTCGAAGAGACCCAGTACTTC,CASSLAGGFFEETQYF
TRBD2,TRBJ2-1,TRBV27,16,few,TGTGCCAGCAGTCCCCTCGGGACTAGCTACTACAATGAGCAGTTCTTC,CASSPLGTSYYNEQFF
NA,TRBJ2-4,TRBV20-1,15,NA,TGCAGTGCTAGTGATCAAGCGTGGGGGATAAACATTCAGTACTTC,CSASDQAWGINIQYF
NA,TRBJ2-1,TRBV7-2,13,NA,TGTGCCAGCAGCTTAGAGTCCTCCAATGAGCAGTTCTTC,CASSLESSNEQFF
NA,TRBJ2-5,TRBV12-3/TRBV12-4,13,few,TGTGCCAGCAGTTTAGCGGACCCGAGAACGCAGTACTTC,CASSLADPRTQYF
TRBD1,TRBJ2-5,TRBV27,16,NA,TGTGCCAGCAGTTTAAGACAGGGGGCTATGAAAGAGACCCAGTACTTC,CASSLRQGAMKETQYF
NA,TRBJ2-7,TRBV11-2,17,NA,TGTGCCAGCAGCTCAGGATTAGGGACCGATAAGTCCTACGAGCAGTACTTC,CASSSGLGTDKSYEQYF
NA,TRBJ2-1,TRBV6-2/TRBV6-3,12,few,TGTGCCAGCAGCTACCGTACGGGTGAACAGTTCTTC,CASSYRTGEQFF
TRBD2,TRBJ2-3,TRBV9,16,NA,TGTGCCAGCAGCGTAGTGGCCGGGGGGGCCGCAGATACGCAGTATTTT,CASSVVAGGAADTQYF
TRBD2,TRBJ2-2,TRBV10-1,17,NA,TGCGCCAGCAGTGAGCAAGGCGGGGGTCCCAACACCGGGGAGCTGTTTTTT,CASSEQGGGPNTGELFF
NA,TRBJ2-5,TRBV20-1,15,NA,TGCAGTGCTAGCCGAATTAGCGCCCTCGGGGAGACCCAGTACTTC,CSASRISALGETQYF
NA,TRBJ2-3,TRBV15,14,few,TGTGCCACCTCCATGGCAGGGAGCACAGATACGCAGTATTTT,CATSMAGSTDTQYF
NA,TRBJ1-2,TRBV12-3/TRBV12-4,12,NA,TGCGCCAGCAGTTTATACGTGTTTGGCTACACCTTC,CASSLYVFGYTF
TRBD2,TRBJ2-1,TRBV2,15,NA,TGTACCAGCAGGAAATCGGGGACTAGCTTCAATGAGCAGTTCTTC,CTSRKSGTSFNEQFF
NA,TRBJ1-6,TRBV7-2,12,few,TGTGCCAGCAGCTTACCCTCTTCACCCCTCCACTTT,CASSLPSSPLHF
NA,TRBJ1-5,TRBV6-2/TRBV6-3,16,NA,TGTGCCAGCAGTCGCAGGGGCCGGGGTAGCAATCAGCCCCAGCATTTT,CASSRRGRGSNQPQHF
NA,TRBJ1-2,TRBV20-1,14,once,TGCAGTGCTAGCGGATTTACGGAGGGGTATGGCTACACCTTC,CSASGFTEGYGYTF
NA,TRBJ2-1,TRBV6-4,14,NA,TGTGCCACGTCGGGCGGGATCACATACAATGAGCAGTTCTTC,CATSGGITYNEQFF
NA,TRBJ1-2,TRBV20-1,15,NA,TGCAGTGCCAAGACCCCGTTGGGGGCATACTATGGCTACACCTTC,CSAKTPLGAYYGYTF
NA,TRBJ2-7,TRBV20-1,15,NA,TGCAGTGCTGGGGTGGGCGGCCTAAGCTCCTACGAGCAGTACTTC,CSAGVGGLSSYEQYF
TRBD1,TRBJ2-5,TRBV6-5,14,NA,TGTGCCAGCAGCATGACAGGGAGAGGAGAGACCCAGTACTTC,CASSMTGRGETQYF
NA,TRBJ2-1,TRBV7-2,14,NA,TGTGCCAGCAGCTTAAGCAACTTCTACAATGAGCAGTTCTTC,CASSLSNFYNEQFF
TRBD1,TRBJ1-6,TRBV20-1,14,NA,TGCAGTGCCCCACCGGGACAGGGTACTTCACCCCTCCACTTT,CSAPPGQGTSPLHF
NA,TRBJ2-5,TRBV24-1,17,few,TGTGCCACCAGTGATACCCTCGGGCCACTAGGGGAAGAGACCCAGTACTTC,CATSDTLGPLGEETQYF
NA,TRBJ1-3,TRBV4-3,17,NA,TGCGCCAGCAGCCCCGGGACTATAGCAGGGGATGGAAACACCATATATTTT,CASSPGTIAGDGNTIYF
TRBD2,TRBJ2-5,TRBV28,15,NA,TGTGCCAGCAGTTCCTCTGGGGAGGGAGAAGGGACCCAGTACTTC,CASSSSGEGEGTQYF
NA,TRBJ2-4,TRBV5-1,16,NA,TGCGCCAGCAGCTTGGGTGACCGCCAGCCTCAAAACATTCAGTACTTC,CASSLGDRQPQNIQYF
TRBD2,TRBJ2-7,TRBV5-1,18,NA,TGCGCCAGCCAGCAGGGCCCTAGCGGGGGGACAAGCTCCTACGAGCAGTACTTC,CASQQGPSGGTSSYEQYF
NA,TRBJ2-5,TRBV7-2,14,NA,TGTGCCAGCAGCTTCATGGGGGCGGGGGAGACCCAGTACTTC,CASSFMGAGETQYF
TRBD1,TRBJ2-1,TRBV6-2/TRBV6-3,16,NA,TGTGCCAGCAGGGAAGACAGGGTGAGCTCCCACAATGAGCAGTTCTTC,CASREDRVSSHNEQFF
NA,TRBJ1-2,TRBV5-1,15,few,TGCGCCAGCAGCTGGACCCCAGACAGGAACTATGGCTACACCTTC,CASSWTPDRNYGYTF
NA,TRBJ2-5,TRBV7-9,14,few,TGTGCCAGCAGCCCCTTCGGGGGCCGGGAGACCCAGTACTTC,CASSPFGGRETQYF
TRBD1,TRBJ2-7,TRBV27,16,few,TGTGCCAGCAGTTTATCGGTGGGGGACAGGGAGTACGAGCAGTACTTC,CASSLSVGDREYEQYF
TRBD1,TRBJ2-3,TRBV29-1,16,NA,TGCAGCGTTTCCCCGGGACAGGGGGAGAGCACAGATACGCAGTATTTT,CSVSPGQGESTDTQYF
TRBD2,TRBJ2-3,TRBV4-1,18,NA,TGCGCCAGCAGCCAAGGCGGGACTAGCGGGACTAGCACAGATACGCAGTATTTT,CASSQGGTSGTSTDTQYF
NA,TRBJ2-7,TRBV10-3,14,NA,TGTGCCATCAGTTCCTCCGTGACGGGCTACGAGCAGTACTTC,CAISSSVTGYEQYF
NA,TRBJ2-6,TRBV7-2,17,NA,TGTGCCAGCAGCCCTCCGGGTTCAGTCTCCGGGGCCAACGTCCTGACTTTC,CASSPPGSVSGANVLTF
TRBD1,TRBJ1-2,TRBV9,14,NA,TGTGCCAGCAGCGTAGACCTGACAGGGTATGGCTACACCTTC,CASSVDLTGYGYTF
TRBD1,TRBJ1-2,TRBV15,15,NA,TGTGCCACCAGCAGGCCGGGACAGGTGGACTATGGCTACACCTTC,CATSRPGQVDYGYTF
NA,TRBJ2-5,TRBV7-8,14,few,TGTGCCAGCAGCTCTCGGCGGTGGGAAGAGACCCAGTACTTC,CASSSRRWEETQYF